These 20 T cell receptor beta chains were sequenced from one sample in a study of blood T cell repertoires in COVID-19. The repertoire was sequenced with immunoSEQ multiplex PCR; TCRdb's copy has only in-frame clones and lacks some. The sample includes 350,000 to 550,000 clones, roughly nine tenths seen only once; the top ten take 0.95% to 1.3%. The specimen sequenced was PBMCs or T cells enriched from blood (not recorded which). These receptors were obtained from a man aged 30 to 39 who had recovered from COVID-19.

Only a few counts were recorded for this clone. The same CDR3 also results from other DNA sequences found in this sample. The V gene is TRBV27, the J gene TRBJ2-7; weak D call: TRBD1 (5 bases). Trimming left V 2 bases short and J 3 bases short, with 8 bases between. The CDR3 runs 13 residues. The V gene's germline CDR1 is MNHEY and CDR2 SMNVEV (reference sequence). The CDR3 DNA reads TGTGCCAGCAGTTTAAGGCAGGGCTACGAGCAGTACTTC. Protein sequence: CASSLRQGYEQYF.

This chain links TRBV14 with TRBJ1-5; TRBD1 might be the D (5 bases). The length of the CDR3 is 14 residues. CDR1 SGHDN and CDR2 FVKESK come from the germline V gene. V was pared by 4 bases and J by 2 bases, with 9 bases between. The CDR3 loop reads CASSPDIRNQPQHF. CDR3 coding DNA: TGTGCCAGCAGCCCGGACATACGCAATCAGCCCCAGCATTTT.

V and J are TRBV4-2 and TRBJ2-3, with D unresolved. Germline values: CDR1 LGHNA, CDR2 YNFKEQ. This CDR3 spans 12 amino acids. Trimming cost V 5 bases and J 2 bases, with 5 bases left between them. The CDR3 bases are TGTGCCAGCAGCTCTAACACAGATACGCAGTATTTT. It is translated as CASSSNTDTQYF.

CDR3 in DNA: TGTGCCAGCAGCTCACAAGGACAGGGGTTGAACACTGAAGCTTTCTTT. The encoded protein is CASSSQGQGLNTEAFF. The V call is TRBV28, the J call TRBJ1-1; 9 positions match TRBD1. Germline V lookup: CDR1 MDHEN, CDR2 SYDVKM. The CDR3 extends over 16 amino acids. The ends lost 6 bases at V and 0 bases at J; junction bases unmatched: 8.

The rearrangement links TRBV10-3 to TRBJ2-5; D possibly corresponds to TRBD1 (5 bases). V was clipped by 10 bases and J by 2 bases, with 14 bases between them. The CDR3 has 13 residues. In germline, CDR1 is ENHRY, CDR2 SYGVKD. CDR3 DNA sequence: TGTGCCAGCTGTTCTAGACAGCAAGAGACCCAGTACTTC. Protein: CASCSRQQETQYF.

The chain employs TRBV12-3 or TRBV12-4 and TRBJ1-5, with a weak D call TRBD1 (6 bases). The V end was cut by 5 bases, the J end by 2 bases, with 7 bases between. CDR3 length equals 13 residues. DNA for the CDR3: TGTGCCAGCAGTCACAGGGGCAATCAGCCCCAGCATTTT. Protein: CASSHRGNQPQHF.

V gene TRBV10-2 combines with J gene TRBJ2-3, with 8 positions matching TRBD2. J was trimmed by 6 bases and V by 6 bases; bases with no gene match: 2. Germline V gives CDR1 WSHSY, CDR2 SAAADI. The CDR3 sequence is 12 residues long. CDR3 loop: CASSWTSDTQYF. The CDR3 DNA is TGCGCCAGCAGCTGGACTAGCGATACGCAGTATTTT.

The J gene is TRBJ1-6, the V gene TRBV3-1 (or the pseudogene TRBV3-2); 7 bases align to TRBD1. After removal of 3 bases from V and 4 bases from J, the junction contained 3 bases not matched to a gene. CDR1 and CDR2 (germline): LGHDT, YNNKEL (reference sequence). The CDR3 consists of 15 residues. The CDR3: CASSQKGQYNSPLHF. DNA of the CDR3: TGTGCCAGCAGCCAGAAGGGACAGTATAATTCACCCCTCCACTTT.

V is TRBV3-1 (or the pseudogene TRBV3-2) and J is TRBJ1-5; D not certain. The CDR3 runs to 14 residues. Trimming took 3 bases from V and 4 from J, leaving 10 bases between them. The V gene's germline CDR1 is LGHDT and CDR2 YNNKEL (reference sequence). The CDR3 is CASSQWSSNQPQHF. The CDR3 DNA follows: TGTGCCAGCAGCCAGTGGAGTTCTAATCAGCCCCAGCATTTT.

This clone appeared once. This chain connects TRBV10-3 to TRBJ1-2, with D possibly being TRBD1 (5 bases). The germline CDR1 and CDR2 sequences are ENHRY and SYGVKD. The CDR3 extends over 14 amino acids. V was cut by 10 bases and J by 2 bases, with 17 bases left in between. This CDR3 reads CATRRDGENYGYTF. The CDR3 nucleotides read TGTGCCACCCGGCGGGACGGGGAAAACTATGGCTACACCTTC.

The chain couples TRBV28 to TRBJ1-5, with unresolved D. The CDR3 length is 13 residues. In germline, CDR1 is MDHEN, CDR2 SYDVKM. Trimming took off 9 bases at V and 2 bases at J, with 11 bases between the two ends. CDR3 protein: CASRFGGNQPQHF. The CDR3 DNA reads TGTGCCAGTCGGTTCGGGGGCAATCAGCCCCAGCATTTT.

The chain links TRBV11-2 to TRBJ2-7; perhaps TRBD2 as D (6 bases). The CDR3 spans 13 residues. Per germline, CDR1 SGHAT and CDR2 FQNNGV. Trimming pared 1 base from V and 5 bases from J, leaving 9 bases between. The CDR3 DNA sequence: TGTGCCAGCAGCTTAGGGAGGGGAAACGAGCAGTACTTC. It yields the protein CASSLGRGNEQYF.

This clone has just one count. This chain connects TRBV5-1 to TRBJ2-3, with a weak D call TRBD1 (6 bases). V lost 3 bases, J lost 2 bases, and 10 bases lay in between. The CDR3 sequence is 14 residues long. Looked up from germline, CDR1 is SGHRS and CDR2 is YFSETQ. The CDR3 DNA follows: TGCGCCAGCAGCTCTGGACAGCCCACAGATACGCAGTATTTT. Residues: CASSSGQPTDTQYF.

J is TRBJ2-1 and V is TRBV28; no reliable D call. The V and J ends lost 5 bases and 6 bases respectively, with 14 bases between them. CDR1 and CDR2 from the germline V gene are MDHEN and SYDVKM. CDR3 length equals 14 residues. CDR3 sequence: CASSMTTIINEQFF. The CDR3 DNA sequence: TGTGCCAGCAGTATGACAACCATCATCAATGAGCAGTTCTTC.

This clone was seen a handful of times. This chain links TRBV3-1 (or the pseudogene TRBV3-2) with TRBJ2-1, with D possibly TRBD2 on 6 matching bases. The CDR3 sequence is 14 residues long. CDR1 is LGHDT and CDR2 is YNNKEL in the germline V gene (reference sequence). The V and J ends lost 3 bases and 3 bases respectively, with 9 bases between them. CDR3 DNA: TGTGCCAGCAGCCAGGGAGGAAACTACAATGAGCAGTTCTTC. Translation: CASSQGGNYNEQFF.

The genes are TRBV20-1 and TRBJ1-1, with TRBD1 matching 7 bases. The V gene end was trimmed by 3 bases and the J gene end by 1 base; junction bases not matched to a gene: 2. The CDR3 loop spans 13 amino acids. Germline CDR1 DFQATT, CDR2 SNEGSKA (reference sequence). The CDR3 DNA sequence: TGCAGTGCTAGTTGGGACAGGAACACTGAAGCTTTCTTT. The encoded protein is CSASWDRNTEAFF.

This clone has only one observation. This chain connects TRBV19 to TRBJ1-5; D call uncertain. The CDR3 totals 14 residues. Germline V gene lookup returns CDR1 LNHDA and CDR2 SQIVND (reference sequence). Trimming shortened V by 6 bases and J by 2 bases, and 11 bases separated the two germline ends. The CDR3 coding sequence is TGTGCCAGTAGGGAGAGAGAGGGCAATCAGCCCCAGCATTTT. It encodes CASREREGNQPQHF.

V is TRBV19 and J is TRBJ1-5; 12 nucleotides agree with TRBD1. The CDR3 extends over 14 amino acids. Germline CDR1 is LNHDA and CDR2 is SQIVND (reference sequence). J was trimmed by 9 bases and V by 7 bases; bases with no gene match: 7. CDR3 sequence reads: CASTMGTGGWPQHF. CDR3 coding DNA: TGTGCCAGTACCATGGGGACAGGGGGCTGGCCCCAGCATTTT.

The chain recombines TRBV7-9 with TRBJ2-1; 10 nucleotides agree with TRBD2. V lost 5 bases to trimming and J lost 8 bases; unmatched junction nucleotides: 15. The CDR3 covers 17 residues. Per germline, CDR1 SEHNR and CDR2 FQNEAQ (reference sequence). The CDR3 DNA reads as TGTGCCAGCAGCCATGTAGCGGGAGGATTGGTTGAGGATGAGCAGTTCTTC. Translating it yields CASSHVAGGLVEDEQFF.

The rearrangement uses TRBV19 and TRBJ1-5; D is unresolved. Germline V gene sequence: CDR1 LNHDA, CDR2 SQIVND (reference sequence). The ends were cut back, 3 bases at V and 1 base at J, with 4 bases in the middle. This CDR3 is 13 amino acids long. The CDR3 region is CASSMGSNQPQHF. CDR3 DNA: TGTGCCAGTAGTATGGGCAGCAATCAGCCCCAGCATTTT.